The 32 T cell receptor beta chains presented below share a single source sample, sequenced in a study of T cell repertoires in cytomegalovirus infection. No cognate antigen is known for these TCRs. MiXCR, run by TCRdb on the reads, gives a single entry per CDR3 protein. The sample carries 650,000 to 900,000 distinct CDR3 sequences, almost 30% recorded once. The sample in question was cultured CD8+ T cells from PBMCs, obtained from culture after CMV antigen stimulation. These TCRs come from a human donor in good health (CMV status not recorded). Some clones in this sample may be carry-over from other donors' samples.

This chain uses TRBV18 with TRBJ1-1, with D possibly matching TRBD1 (5 bases). CDR1 KGHSH and CDR2 LQKENI come from the germline V gene. Trimming took off 5 bases at V and 0 bases at J, with 16 bases between the two ends. The CDR3 contains 16 residues. Here the CDR3 reads CASSSGFLPMNTEAFF. The CDR3 DNA reads TGTGCCAGCTCATCAGGGTTCCTACCCATGAACACTGAAGCTTTCTTT.

This clonotype was picked up many times. V usage is TRBV7-8 and J usage is TRBJ2-1, with 11 positions matching TRBD2. With V trimmed by 5 bases and J by 0 bases, 3 bases remained unmatched. The CDR3 runs 16 residues. From germline, CDR1 is SGHVS and CDR2 FQNEAQ. CDR3 nucleotide sequence: TGTGCCAGCAGCGGAGGACTAGCGGGCTCCTACAATGAGCAGTTCTTC. This encodes CASSGGLAGSYNEQFF.

The chain couples TRBV11-1 to TRBJ1-1, with D unclear. The germline V gene has CDR1 SGHAT and CDR2 FQDESV (reference sequence). V was clipped by 5 bases and J by 5 bases, with 9 bases between them. The CDR3 spans 12 residues. This CDR3 reads CASSPLTTEAFF. CDR3 DNA: TGTGCCAGCAGCCCCCTTACGACTGAAGCTTTCTTT.

The chain links TRBV2 to TRBJ2-7; 8 nucleotides agree with TRBD2. V shed 3 bases and J 3 bases; nucleotides not matched to a gene: 7. The CDR3 is 15 residues long. Germline CDR1 is SNHLY and CDR2 is FYNNEI. The CDR3 coding sequence is TGTGCCAGCAGTGACGGGGGGGCAAGGGTCTACGAGCAGTACTTC. Translated, it gives CASSDGGARVYEQYF. Variable domain in full (rest from reference TRBV2 and TRBJ2-7): EPEVTQTPSHQVTQMGQEVILRCVPISNHLYFYWYRQILGQKVEFLVSFYNNEISEKSEIFDDQFSVERPDGSNFTLKIRSTKLEDSAMYFCASSDGGARVYEQYFGPGTRLTVT.

This clonotype was seen ten or more times. The rearrangement joins TRBV7-9 to TRBJ2-7, with 12 bases identical to TRBD1. CDR1 and CDR2 (germline): SEHNR, FQNEAQ (reference sequence). This CDR3 is 15 amino acids long. V was clipped by 1 base and J by 4 bases; unmatched bases: 2. CDR3 residues: CASSLGDRGLYEQYV. The CDR3 region has the DNA TGTGCCAGCAGCTTAGGGGACAGGGGGCTGTACGAGCAGTACGTC.

This clonotype was seen at least ten times. V is TRBV7-2 and J is TRBJ2-5; TRBD2 matches 11 bases. Per the germline V gene, CDR1 is SGHTA and CDR2 is FQGNSA. This CDR3 is 17 amino acids long. The junction had 14 bases not matched to a gene; V was cut back by 5 bases and J by 6 bases. The CDR3 DNA sequence: TGTGCCAGCAGCCCTGTAGCGGGGGGGCCCTTAAAGAAGACCCAGTACTTC. It encodes CASSPVAGGPLKKTQYF.

The V and J genes are TRBV7-9 and TRBJ1-4, with D maybe TRBD1 (6 bases). Germline lookup yields CDR1 SEHNR and CDR2 FQNEAQ (reference sequence). V shed 5 bases and J shed 3 bases, with 13 bases lying between them. The length of the CDR3 is 15 residues. The CDR3 reads CASSPGGVANEKLFF. In nucleotides, the CDR3 is TGTGCCAGCAGCCCCGGGGGCGTTGCTAATGAAAAACTGTTTTTT.

V usage is TRBV6-2 or TRBV6-3 and J usage is TRBJ2-1; 8 bases are a match to TRBD2. This CDR3 comprises 15 residues. V gave up 3 bases and J gave up 4 bases; unmatched junction bases: 5. Germline assignment: CDR1 MNHEY and CDR2 SVGEGT. DNA for the CDR3: TGTGCCAGCAGTTATCAACTAGCGGAATACAATGAGCAGTTCTTC. Translation gives CASSYQLAEYNEQFF.

In this sample, this clonotype turned up a few times. Here the CDR3 reads CASSFKGQGEGETQYF. For the CDR3, the DNA is TGTGCCAGCAGTTTTAAGGGACAGGGGGAAGGAGAGACCCAGTACTTC. The chain employs TRBV27 and TRBJ2-5; 11 positions match TRBD1. This CDR3 contains 16 residues. The germline V gene has CDR1 MNHEY and CDR2 SMNVEV (reference sequence). Trimming removed 3 bases from V and 4 bases from J; junction bases left unmatched: 7.

A note on this clonotype: Mismatch with germline at one junction end may stem from a read error. The chain employs TRBV7-7 and TRBJ2-3; D remains ambiguous. Germline values: CDR1 SSHAT, CDR2 FNYEAQ (reference sequence). The CDR3 loop spans 15 amino acids. The CDR3 region is CASSLSTASTDTQYF. The CDR3 DNA reads as TGTGCTAGCAGCTTAAGTACAGCTAGCACAGATACGCAGTATTTT. Filled out from reference TRBV7-7 and TRBJ2-3, the complete variable domain reads GAGVSQSPRYKVTKRGQDVTLRCDPISSHATLYWYQQALGQGPEFLTYFNYEAQPDKSGLPSDRFSAERPEGSISTLTIQRTEQRDSAMYRCASSLSTASTDTQYFGPGTRLTVL.

This clonotype showed up just a few times. The rearrangement joins TRBV7-9 to TRBJ1-4, with D hard to call. V was cut by 5 bases and J by 8 bases, with 15 bases left in between. CDR1 and CDR2 from the germline V gene are SEHNR and FQNEAQ (reference sequence). The CDR3 loop spans 14 amino acids. The CDR3 here is CASSPPVRGEKLFF. In nucleotides, the CDR3 is TGTGCCAGCAGCCCCCCGGTCAGAGGAGAAAAACTGTTTTTT.

In this sample, this clonotype turned up a few times. This chain joins TRBV20-1 and TRBJ1-1; D perhaps matches TRBD1 (5 bases). Between the trimmed V and J ends, which lost 7 bases and 0 bases, there was a span of 15 bases. The length of the CDR3 is 14 residues. CDR1 DFQATT and CDR2 SNEGSKA come from the germline V gene (reference sequence). In DNA form, the CDR3 reads TGCAGTGTCCCCAATGGGGCCTTGAACACTGAAGCTTTCTTT. Translated: CSVPNGALNTEAFF.

In DNA form, the CDR3 reads TGTGCCAGCAGTTACTTAACAGGGGGCGGTGATGGCTACACCTTC. Protein sequence: CASSYLTGGGDGYTF. The rearrangement uses TRBV6-5 and TRBJ1-2; the match to TRBD1 covers 9 bases. J gave up 6 bases and V 1 base, and 6 bases lay outside the gene matches. CDR1 MNHEY and CDR2 SVGAGI come from the germline V gene. There are 15 residues in the CDR3.

The count of this clonotype is one. V usage is TRBV27 and J usage is TRBJ2-2, with a weak D call TRBD1 (6 bases). Trimming left V 5 bases short and J 7 bases short, with 20 bases between. This CDR3 comprises 16 residues. Germline CDR1 and CDR2: MNHEY and SMNVEV (reference sequence). CDR3 amino acids: CASSLAHRVVVGELFF. CDR3 coding DNA: TGTGCCAGCAGTCTAGCACACAGGGTTGTGGTCGGGGAGCTGTTTTTT.

This clonotype was seen repeatedly, ten times or more. The chain links TRBV12-3 or TRBV12-4 to TRBJ2-1; 8 bases fit TRBD2. Trimming at V came to 6 bases and at J to 9 bases, leaving 4 bases not matched to a gene. This CDR3 region has 12 residues. CDR3 in amino acids: CASSSTSVEQFF. DNA of the CDR3: TGTGCCAGCAGCTCGACTAGCGTTGAGCAGTTCTTC.

The V and J genes are TRBV12-3 or TRBV12-4 and TRBJ1-1; D call uncertain. V was shortened by 3 bases and J by 4 bases, with 12 bases between the two germline ends. The CDR3 consists of 14 residues. The CDR3 coding sequence is TGTGCCAGCAGTTTTACGGGAGGGAGCACTGAAGCTTTCTTT. It is translated as CASSFTGGSTEAFF.

A note on this clonotype: Germline is not matched at one junction end, which may reflect a read error. The V gene is TRBV27, the J gene TRBJ2-2; 8 bases fit TRBD2. The germline gives CDR1 MNHEY, CDR2 SMNVEV (reference sequence). This CDR3 is 16 amino acids long. In nucleotides, the CDR3 is TGTGCCAGCAGTTTCATAGCGGGGCCGCTCACCGAGGAGCTGTTTTTT. Protein product: CASSFIAGPLTEELFF.

The chain recombines TRBV12-3 or TRBV12-4 with TRBJ1-4; 7 bases are shared with TRBD1. The J segment lost 7 bases and the V segment lost 7 bases, leaving 6 bases of the junction unmatched. CDR3 size: 13 residues. DNA of the CDR3: TGTGCCAGCACCCTCGGACAGGTTGAAAAACTGTTTTTT. Translating it yields CASTLGQVEKLFF.

This clonotype was detected only a few times. The chain has TRBV12-5 and TRBJ1-1; D is undetermined. Germline values: CDR1 LGHNT, CDR2 FRNRAP. The length of the CDR3 is 12 residues. Trimming left V 6 bases short and J 5 bases short, with 10 bases between. The CDR3, as DNA: TGTGCTAGTGGGTTTGGGAGGACTGAAGCTTTCTTT. This codes for CASGFGRTEAFF.

This clonotype was detected a few times. This chain joins TRBV14 and TRBJ1-1; D may be TRBD1 (5 bases). The germline gives CDR1 SGHDN, CDR2 FVKESK. Trimming stripped 0 bases from V and 4 bases from J, with 9 bases between. The CDR3 has 14 residues. CDR3 in DNA: TGTGCCAGCAGCCAAGACAGGGCGGGCACTGAAGCTTTCTTT. Its protein product is CASSQDRAGTEAFF.

This clonotype was observed at least ten times. The V gene is TRBV5-1, the J gene TRBJ2-7; TRBD2 is a possible D gene (6 bases). The germline V and J ends were trimmed by 1 base and 5 bases, with 13 bases remaining between them. This CDR3 has 14 amino acids. Germline CDR1 reads SGHRS; CDR2 reads YFSETQ. CDR3 bases: TGCGCCAGCAGCTTGCGGAGGGAGAGGGACGAGCAGTACTTC. This codes for CASSLRRERDEQYF.

This clonotype was seen ten or more times. DNA of the CDR3: TGTGCCAGCCGAGGTGGGGTTTCCTACGAGCAGTACTTC. Protein product: CASRGGVSYEQYF. The chain employs TRBV7-9 and TRBJ2-7; the D is unclear. The CDR3 has 13 amino acids. Per the germline V gene, CDR1 is SEHNR and CDR2 is FQNEAQ (reference sequence). Trimming pared 8 bases from V and 1 base from J, leaving 12 bases between.

This clonotype was counted at least ten times. V and J are TRBV7-6 and TRBJ2-3; D call uncertain. The CDR3 consists of 13 residues. V shed 1 base and J shed 5 bases, with 7 bases lying between them. Germline CDR1 and CDR2: SGHVS and FNYEAQ. The CDR3 DNA follows: TGTGCCAGCAGCTTAGGGAGTCAAGATACGCAGTATTTT. Amino acids: CASSLGSQDTQYF.

A remark on this clonotype: One junction end does not reproduce the germline sequence, and a read error may be involved. The rearrangement joins TRBV12-3 or TRBV12-4 to TRBJ2-5; D might be TRBD2 (6 bases). The CDR3 runs 14 residues. The CDR3 DNA follows: TGTGCCAGCAGTCACGGGAGCAACCAGGAGACCCAGTACTTC. Translating gives CASSHGSNQETQYF.

This clonotype was seen only a few times. The V and J genes are TRBV7-6 and TRBJ1-2, with D perhaps matching TRBD1 (5 bases). This CDR3 has 15 amino acids. Germline CDR1 is SGHVS and CDR2 is FNYEAQ. V was shortened by 5 bases and J by 1 base, with 14 bases between the two germline ends. CDR3: CASSLGSTVNYGYTF. CDR3 nucleotide sequence: TGTGCCAGCAGCCTTGGGTCGACAGTTAACTATGGCTACACCTTC.

This clonotype was counted ten times or more. V and J are TRBV7-6 and TRBJ1-2; weak D call: TRBD1 (5 bases). Trimming removed 1 base from V and 5 bases from J, with 14 bases in between. CDR1 SGHVS and CDR2 FNYEAQ come from the germline V gene. CDR3 length: 15 amino acids. CDR3 sequence (DNA): TGTGCCAGCAGCTTAGGGCGCGGGGGAAGTTATGGCTACACCTTC. It specifies CASSLGRGGSYGYTF.

This clonotype was seen repeatedly, ten times or more. This sequence joins TRBV12-3 or TRBV12-4 and TRBJ2-1; TRBD2 matches at 7 bases. After removal of 4 bases from V and 6 bases from J, the junction contained 6 bases not matched to a gene. The CDR3 is made up of 14 amino acids. CDR3 residues: CASSSGLVGNEQFF. In DNA, the CDR3 is TGTGCCAGCAGTTCCGGACTAGTCGGCAATGAGCAGTTCTTC.

This clonotype was observed a handful of times. This chain joins TRBV7-9 and TRBJ1-1; TRBD1 aligns across 7 bases. The CDR3 loop spans 16 amino acids. Trimming cost V 5 bases and J 3 bases; bases outside gene matches: 12. Germline lookup yields CDR1 SEHNR and CDR2 FQNEAQ (reference sequence). For the CDR3, the DNA is TGTGCCAGCAGCGATAGACGACAGGGTTCGCACACTGAAGCTTTCTTT. Translation: CASSDRRQGSHTEAFF.

In this sample, this clonotype turned up a few times. This chain connects TRBV6-2 or TRBV6-3 to TRBJ2-3; 9 positions match TRBD2. CDR3 length: 14 residues. CDR1 and CDR2 (germline): MNHEY, SVGEGT. The V segment lost 2 bases and the J segment 6 bases; nucleotides outside the gene matches: 3. This CDR3 is CASSYPSGVDTQYF. In nucleotides, the CDR3 is TGTGCCAGCAGTTACCCTAGCGGGGTGGATACGCAGTATTTT.

This clonotype has ten or more counts. The chain is built from TRBV7-2 and TRBJ2-5; D might be TRBD1 (6 bases). Germline-derived CDR1 and CDR2 are SGHTA and FQGNSA. This CDR3 region has 14 residues. V was clipped by 7 bases and J by 5 bases, with 17 bases between them. CDR3: CASTTPQGRETQYF. The CDR3 DNA reads as TGTGCCAGCACCACGCCACAGGGCCGGGAGACCCAGTACTTC.

The J gene is TRBJ1-3, the V gene TRBV6-6; maybe TRBD1 (5 bases). The V gene's germline CDR1 is MNHNY and CDR2 SVGAGI (reference sequence). V lost 7 bases, J lost 4 bases, and 17 bases lay in between. The CDR3 covers 15 residues. DNA for the CDR3: TGTGCCAGCACCATTACCCCCAGGGACGGAAACACCATATATTTT. Amino acid sequence: CASTITPRDGNTIYF.

This sequence joins TRBV20-1 and TRBJ1-2; a weak D match, TRBD1 (5 bases). Germline V CDR1 and CDR2: DFQATT, SNEGSKA (reference sequence). This CDR3 comprises 10 residues. V lost 7 bases, J lost 8 bases, and 11 bases lay in between. CDR3 amino acids: CSEQRDGYTF. The CDR3 DNA reads as TGCAGTGAGCAAAGGGACGGCTACACCTTC.